Listed below are T cell receptor beta chains from one sample, sequenced in a study of T cell changes during pregnancy in multiple sclerosis. Generated by immunoSEQ multiplex PCR, the TCRdb table keeps only in-frame clones and is missing some. The sample has about 67,000 clones; 90% to 95% are singletons. This specimen consisted of peripheral blood, obtained after pregnancy. Every receptor here comes from a female donor with multiple sclerosis, enrolled in a pregnancy study. Each CDR3 is given with its conserved first and last residue. The D gene is left open where the match is weak. Size is omitted from some rows. Given values are once, few, many or a class for expanded clones.

v_call,d_call,j_call,clone_size,cdr3_aa,cdr3_nt
TRBV30,.,TRBJ2-7,.,CAWSQSSYEQYF,TGTGCCTGGAGTCAGTCTTCCTACGAGCAGTACTTC
TRBV5-4,TRBD1,TRBJ2-1,.,CASSFGTGDYNEQFF,TGTGCCAGCAGCTTTGGGACAGGAGACTACAATGAGCAGTTCTTC
TRBV5-1,TRBD1,TRBJ1-3,.,CASSMGQGNTIYF,TGCGCCAGCAGTATGGGACAGGGAAACACCATATATTTT
TRBV9,TRBD2,TRBJ2-5,.,CASSAPAGGQETQYF,TGTGCCAGCAGCGCTCCAGCGGGGGGGCAAGAGACCCAGTACTTC
TRBV9,TRBD2,TRBJ2-1,.,CASSVASAGALEQFF,TGTGCCAGCAGCGTAGCTTCTGCGGGAGCCCTCGAGCAGTTCTTC
TRBV4-3,TRBD1,TRBJ1-3,once,CASSPGTGPSRTIYF,TGCGCCAGCAGCCCCGGGACAGGCCCGAGTCGAACCATATATTTT
TRBV28,TRBD2,TRBJ2-1,once,CASRGLAGYYNEQFF,TGTGCCAGCAGAGGACTAGCGGGATACTACAATGAGCAGTTCTTC
TRBV5-1,TRBD2,TRBJ2-3,.,CASSLRLAGGPDTQYF,TGCGCCAGCAGCTTGCGACTAGCGGGAGGGCCAGATACGCAGTATTTT
TRBV27,.,TRBJ2-2,once,CASSYYAGPNTGELFF,TGTGCCAGCAGTTATTACGCGGGACCGAACACCGGGGAGCTGTTTTTT
TRBV27,.,TRBJ2-2,.,CASSLAQVNTGELFF,TGTGCCAGCAGTTTGGCCCAGGTGAACACCGGGGAGCTGTTTTTT
TRBV30,TRBD1,TRBJ2-7,.,CAVSLRGQGSYEQYF,TGTGCCGTAAGCCTTCGGGGACAGGGTTCCTACGAGCAGTACTTC
TRBV29-1,.,TRBJ2-1,.,CSGGTDYNEQFF,TGCAGCGGCGGGACGGATTACAATGAGCAGTTCTTC
TRBV9,.,TRBJ2-3,.,CASSVEMEAGDTQYF,TGTGCCAGCAGCGTAGAGATGGAGGCGGGAGATACGCAGTATTTT
TRBV7-6,TRBD2,TRBJ2-7,.,CASSLWEGDDEQYF,TGTGCCAGCAGCTTATGGGAGGGAGACGACGAGCAGTACTTC
TRBV7-9,TRBD1,TRBJ1-4,.,CAGETGTNEKLFF,TGTGCCGGTGAGACAGGGACTAATGAAAAACTGTTTTTT
TRBV11-2,TRBD1,TRBJ2-1,.,CASSFTGGNEQFF,TGTGCCAGCAGCTTTACAGGGGGCAATGAGCAGTTCTTC
TRBV5-6,.,TRBJ2-3,.,CASSPRLGTDTQYF,TGTGCCAGCAGCCCGCGGTTAGGCACAGATACGCAGTATTTT
TRBV7-2,TRBD1,TRBJ2-7,.,CASSLRDSSYEQYF,TGTGCCAGCAGCTTACGGGACAGCTCCTACGAGCAGTACTTC
TRBV27,.,TRBJ1-1,.,CASNPTVNTEAFF,TGTGCCAGCAACCCGACAGTCAACACTGAAGCTTTCTTT
TRBV7-9,.,TRBJ2-1,once,CASSLARIPTYNEQFF,TGTGCCAGCAGCTTAGCGCGGATTCCCACCTACAATGAGCAGTTCTTC
TRBV5-4,TRBD2,TRBJ2-3,.,CASTSLAESTDTQYF,TGTGCCAGCACCTCACTAGCGGAGAGCACAGATACGCAGTATTTT
TRBV10-2,TRBD2,TRBJ2-1,.,CASSEIGLAGGTYNEQFF,TGCGCCAGCAGTGAGATAGGACTAGCGGGAGGGACCTACAATGAGCAGTTCTTC
TRBV28,TRBD2,TRBJ2-2,.,CASSYAGETTGELFF,TGTGCCAGCAGTTACGCGGGAGAGACCACCGGGGAGCTGTTTTTT
TRBV7-9,TRBD1,TRBJ1-2,.,CASSPGQGRSGYTF,TGTGCCAGCAGCCCGGGACAGGGGAGGAGCGGCTACACCTTC
TRBV18,TRBD1,TRBJ1-1,.,CASSNQEGAVEAFF,TGTGCCAGCTCAAACCAGGAGGGGGCGGTTGAAGCTTTCTTT
TRBV4-1,.,TRBJ1-4,once,CASSQPGLWKGEYEKLFF,TGCGCCAGCAGCCAGCCAGGGTTATGGAAAGGCGAGTATGAAAAACTGTTTTTT
TRBV5-1,TRBD1,TRBJ2-3,.,CASSSRQGLGTDTQYF,TGCGCCAGCAGCTCCAGACAGGGGTTGGGCACAGATACGCAGTATTTT
TRBV7-2,.,TRBJ2-7,.,CASSLGVGESQYEQYF,TGTGCCAGCAGCTTAGGGGTCGGGGAGAGTCAATACGAGCAGTACTTC
TRBV6-1,TRBD2,TRBJ2-3,.,CASSETSVVQDTQYF,TGTGCCAGCAGTGAAACTAGCGTAGTACAGGATACGCAGTATTTT
TRBV30,.,TRBJ2-2,.,CAKYKCGTNTGELFF,.
TRBV10-3,TRBD2,TRBJ2-1,.,CAISEAASGIYNEQFF,TGTGCCATCAGTGAAGCGGCTAGCGGAATATACAATGAGCAGTTCTTC
TRBV5-4,TRBD2,TRBJ2-3,.,CASSPGLAGARADTQYF,TGTGCCAGCAGCCCGGGACTAGCGGGAGCACGGGCAGATACGCAGTATTTT
TRBV18,TRBD1,TRBJ1-5,once,CASSAGTGSGPQHF,TGTGCCAGCTCAGCCGGGACAGGAAGTGGACCCCAGCATTTT
TRBV7-9,TRBD1,TRBJ1-2,once,CASSRDRGGGGYTF,TGTGCCAGCAGCCGGGACAGGGGAGGAGGAGGCTACACCTTC
TRBV4-1,TRBD2,TRBJ2-1,.,CASSPGLDNEQFF,TGCGCCAGCAGCCCGGGACTAGACAATGAGCAGTTCTTC
TRBV18,.,TRBJ2-5,.,CASSRDRQETQYF,TGTGCCAGCTCACGCGACAGGCAAGAGACCCAGTACTTC
TRBV18,TRBD1,TRBJ1-2,.,CASSPRQGSDGYTF,TGTGCCAGCTCACCCCGACAGGGTTCGGATGGCTACACCTTC